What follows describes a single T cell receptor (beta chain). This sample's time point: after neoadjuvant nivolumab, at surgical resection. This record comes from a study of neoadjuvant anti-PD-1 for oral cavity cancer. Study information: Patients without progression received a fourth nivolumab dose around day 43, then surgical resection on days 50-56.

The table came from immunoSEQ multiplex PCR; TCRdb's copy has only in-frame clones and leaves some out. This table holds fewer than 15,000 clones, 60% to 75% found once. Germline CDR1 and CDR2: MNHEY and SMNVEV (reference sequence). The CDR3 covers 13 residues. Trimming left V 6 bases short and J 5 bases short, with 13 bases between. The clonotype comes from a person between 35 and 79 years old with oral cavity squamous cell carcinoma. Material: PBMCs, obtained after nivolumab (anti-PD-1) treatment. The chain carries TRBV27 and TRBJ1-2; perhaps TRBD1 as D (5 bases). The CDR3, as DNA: TGTGCCAGCAGCTTGGACATGGGATATGGCTACACCTTC. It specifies CASSLDMGYGYTF.